A few counts support the clone carrying this T cell receptor beta chain. Antigen: not known. This CDR3 is built from 10 residues. With 4 bases removed from V and 7 bases from J, the gap between germline ends came to 5 bases. Germline V gene sequence: CDR1 SQVTM, CDR2 ANQGSEA. The sample comes from a study of T cells after yellow fever vaccination. Across the whole study: In the case of low-cell-number fractions, SMART-Seq v4 Ultra Low Input was used for preparation. Study findings and constraints: Most clones from primary vaccination resurfaced after the booster (96% CD4, about 91% CD8).

TCRdb reprocessed the 5' RACE reads with MiXCR, giving one entry per CDR3 protein. Of under 600,000 distinct CDR3 sequences listed, roughly 22% were seen once; the top ten hold roughly a sixth. The receptor comes from a man aged 18 to 29 who received the YFV17D yellow fever vaccine. The chain combines TRBV29-1 with TRBJ2-1; D is undetermined. The sequenced sample was PBMCs, obtained approximately 20 days after the first yellow fever vaccination. CDR3 region: CSVVGNEQFF. CDR3 sequence (DNA): TGCAGCGTTGTGGGGAATGAGCAGTTCTTC.